This TCR beta chain was identified during a study of CD8+CD57+ T cells in acquired aplastic anemia. At the level of the study: Mean DNA quantity obtained from sorted CD4+ and CD8+ cells was about 3 ug.

Genomic DNA templated the TCR beta VDJ and CDR3 profiling. MiXCR, applied by TCRdb to the reads, yields one record per CDR3 protein. This table holds over 150,000 distinct CDR3 sequences, around half found once. Germline CDR1 is SNHLY and CDR2 is FYNNEI. The CDR3 consists of 12 residues. Trimming took 6 bases from V and 6 from J, leaving 10 bases between them. V gene TRBV2 combines with J gene TRBJ2-3; unclear D gene. The sample comprised sorted CD4+, CD8+, or CD8+CD57+ T cells (not recorded which) from PBMCs. The receptor's source is a human donor in good health, serving as a control. CDR3 region: CASRSGGDTQYF. In DNA form, the CDR3 reads TGTGCCAGCAGGTCCGGTGGGGATACGCAGTATTTT.